This T cell receptor (beta chain) was identified during a study of CD8 T cells in ankylosing spondylitis. Study results and caveats: For ankylosing spondylitis blood, a TCR beta motif of several highly homologous variants appeared characteristic. Peripheral blood samples showed relatively rare disease-linked clones, and these clones were CD8+. In ankylosing spondylitis patients, matched synovial fluid reportedly showed significant enrichment of disease-linked clones. Existing reports had already noted some motif variants in reactive arthritis synovial fluid and blood.

After removal of 2 bases from V and 0 bases from J, the junction contained 7 bases not matched to a gene. Germline CDR1 MGHRA, CDR2 YSYEKL. The CDR3 covers 16 residues. Using its own MiXCR run on the 5' RACE reads, TCRdb lists one record per CDR3 protein. Here the sample spans over 700,000 distinct CDR3 sequences, over 15% being singletons. This clonotype was picked up a small number of times. Antigen specificity is unknown. Sequencing was done on a sample of blood, either unsorted or a sorted T cell fraction (not recorded which). The rearrangement links TRBV4-1 to TRBJ2-7; 7 bases map to TRBD1. This TCR was recovered from a male donor with ankylosing spondylitis. CDR3 amino acids: CASSQSRDSSSYEQYF. The DNA for the CDR3 is TGCGCCAGCAGCCAATCCAGGGACAGCTCCTCCTACGAGCAGTACTTC.